One sample yielded the 30 T cell receptor beta chains listed below, sequenced in a study of blood T cells in healthy people across ages. Combining a sample-barcoded 5' primer with a J-beta primer mix, a second PCR ran for roughly 7 to 11 cycles. TCRdb analysed the 5' RACE reads with MiXCR anew, one entry per CDR3 protein. The table includes about 1.8 million distinct CDR3 sequences, less than 50% detected once. The specimen was blood. All receptors come from a woman aged 40-49 years in good health.

The CDR3 sequence is CASRVTTNEKLFF. CDR3 coding DNA: TGTGCCAGCAGGGTCACAACTAATGAAAAACTGTTTTTT. This rearrangement joins TRBV6-5 to TRBJ1-4, with unresolved D. V dropped 6 bases and J dropped 0 bases, with 5 bases sitting between them. The CDR3 runs to 13 residues. CDR1 and CDR2 (germline): MNHEY, SVGAGI.

This sequence joins TRBV29-1 and TRBJ2-2, with 7 bases aligning to TRBD1. Germline V gene sequence: CDR1 SQVTM, CDR2 ANQGSEA. CDR3 length equals 15 residues. The trim removed 7 bases at V and 2 bases at J, leaving 10 bases unmatched. The CDR3: CSARQGVLNTGELFF. The CDR3 bases are TGCAGCGCCCGGCAGGGGGTACTAAACACCGGGGAGCTGTTTTTT.

The DNA of the CDR3 is TGTGCCAGAGACAGGGGATTTTCCTACGAGCAGTACTTC. It is translated as CARDRGFSYEQYF. V is TRBV28 and J is TRBJ2-7; 8 positions agree with TRBD1. The CDR3 extends over 13 amino acids. Trimming cost V 9 bases and J 1 base; bases outside gene matches: 5. Germline values: CDR1 MDHEN, CDR2 SYDVKM.

This clonotype was detected a few times. V and J are TRBV20-1 and TRBJ2-7, with 10 bases aligning to TRBD2. After removal of 0 bases from V and 1 base from J, the junction contained 6 bases not matched to a gene. The CDR3 has 16 amino acids. Germline CDR1 DFQATT, CDR2 SNEGSKA (reference sequence). The CDR3 loop reads CSARDPFSGGSYEQYF. CDR3 sequence (DNA): TGCAGTGCTAGAGATCCCTTTAGCGGGGGGTCCTACGAGCAGTACTTC.

This chain uses TRBV7-6 with TRBJ2-1, with TRBD1 matching 10 bases. The CDR3 length is 16 residues. The germline CDR1 and CDR2 sequences are SGHVS and FNYEAQ. J gave up 4 bases and V 7 bases, and 10 bases lay outside the gene matches. The CDR3 DNA reads TGTGCCAGCACCCAAGGACAGGGGGACCCGTACAATGAGCAGTTCTTC. It translates to CASTQGQGDPYNEQFF.

CDR3 protein: CASSLIRGHTDTQYF. The DNA for the CDR3 is TGTGCCAGCAGTTTAATCCGGGGCCACACAGATACGCAGTATTTT. The chain couples TRBV28 to TRBJ2-3; D may be TRBD1 or TRBD2 (5 bases each). The CDR3 is 15 residues long. The germline V gene has CDR1 MDHEN and CDR2 SYDVKM. Between the trimmed V and J ends, which lost 2 bases and 2 bases, there was a span of 11 bases.

CDR3 protein: CASRVDRSYNEQFF. Here the CDR3 DNA reads TGCGCCAGCAGGGTGGACAGGTCATACAATGAGCAGTTCTTC. The V call is TRBV5-1, the J call TRBJ2-1; TRBD1 aligns across 7 bases. Trimming cost V 5 bases and J 4 bases; bases outside gene matches: 6. Germline V gene data show CDR1 as SGHRS and CDR2 as YFSETQ. The CDR3 length is 14 residues.

The chain has TRBV6-1 and TRBJ1-5; D may be TRBD1 (5 bases). CDR1 and CDR2 from the germline V gene are MNHNS and SASEGT. Trimming cost V 3 bases and J 7 bases, with 13 bases left between them. The CDR3 spans 14 residues. CDR3 loop: CASSDGGEVQPQHF. CDR3 coding DNA: TGTGCCAGCAGTGATGGGGGAGAAGTCCAGCCCCAGCATTTT.

The rearrangement uses TRBV7-2 and TRBJ1-2; the D gene is possibly TRBD1 (6 bases). Germline V gene lookup returns CDR1 SGHTA and CDR2 FQGNSA. Trimming shortened V by 3 bases and J by 9 bases, and 23 bases separated the two germline ends. The CDR3 is 16 residues long. The CDR3 region has the DNA TGTGCCAGCAGCTTCAGACAGGCTGGGGGTTCGAGCAGCTACACCTTC. It yields the protein CASSFRQAGGSSSYTF. The full variable domain, with the rest looked up from reference TRBV7-2 and TRBJ1-2, is GAGVSQSPSNKVTEKGKDVELRCDPISGHTALYWYRQSLGQGLEFLIYFQGNSAPDKSGLPSDRFSAERTGGSVSTLTIQRTQQEDSAVYLCASSFRQAGGSSSYTFGSGTRLTVV.

This clonotype was observed many times. This chain joins TRBV4-3 and TRBJ2-1; 8 nucleotides match TRBD2. Germline-derived CDR1 and CDR2 are LGHNA and YSLEER. Trimming cost V 1 base and J 4 bases; bases outside gene matches: 3. The CDR3 covers 15 residues. This CDR3 is CASSQGTSGYNEQFF. CDR3 sequence (DNA): TGCGCCAGCAGCCAAGGTACTAGCGGTTACAATGAGCAGTTCTTC.

This sequence joins TRBV6-6 and TRBJ1-6; weak D call: TRBD1 (6 bases). Germline loops: CDR1 MNHNY, CDR2 SVGAGI (reference sequence). The CDR3 spans 14 residues. Trimming stripped 6 bases from V and 7 bases from J, with 13 bases between. Here the CDR3 reads CASRRGEENSPLHF. As DNA, the CDR3 is TGTGCCAGCAGAAGGGGGGAGGAGAATTCACCCCTCCACTTT.

This rearrangement joins TRBV7-8 to TRBJ2-3; unclear D gene. Per germline, CDR1 SGHVS and CDR2 FQNEAQ. Trimming took off 5 bases at V and 2 bases at J, with 8 bases between the two ends. This CDR3 comprises 13 residues. The CDR3 reads CASSLKNTDTQYF. Here the CDR3 DNA reads TGTGCCAGCAGCCTTAAAAACACAGATACGCAGTATTTT. Drawing the rest from reference TRBV7-8 and TRBJ2-3, the complete variable domain is GAGVSQSPRYKVAKRGQDVALRCDPISGHVSLFWYQQALGQGPEFLTYFQNEAQLDKSGLPSDRFFAERPEGSVSTLKIQRTQQEDSAVYLCASSLKNTDTQYFGPGTRLTVL.

This clonotype was seen more than once but under ten times. The V and J genes are TRBV6-2 or TRBV6-3 and TRBJ2-7; the D gene is possibly TRBD1 (5 bases). CDR1 and CDR2 (germline): MNHEY, SVGEGT. V was trimmed by 4 bases and J by 2 bases, leaving 15 bases between them. The CDR3 has 15 amino acids. The CDR3 coding sequence is TGTGCCAGCAGTTCCCAGGGATCAACGGCCTACGAGCAGTACTTC. It codes for CASSSQGSTAYEQYF.

The chain is built from TRBV6-5 and TRBJ2-3, with TRBD2 matching 8 bases. V was pared by 8 bases and J by 2 bases, with 9 bases of the junction left unmatched. CDR1 MNHEY and CDR2 SVGAGI come from the germline V gene. The CDR3 spans 15 residues. CDR3 sequence: CASFPPGGATDTQYF. CDR3 coding DNA: TGTGCCAGCTTCCCCCCGGGGGGGGCCACAGATACGCAGTATTTT.

V and J are TRBV20-1 and TRBJ2-3; 10 bases line up with TRBD1. Germline V lookup: CDR1 DFQATT, CDR2 SNEGSKA (reference sequence). The CDR3 is made up of 14 amino acids. Trimming cost V 7 bases and J 4 bases; bases outside gene matches: 8. In DNA, the CDR3 is TGCAGTGGCAGGCAGACAGGGGGCGCAGATACGCAGTATTTT. Residues: CSGRQTGGADTQYF.

This clonotype appeared a few times. In DNA form, the CDR3 reads TGTGCCAGCAGCTTAGGGTGGCAGTCCTACGAGCAGTACTTC. It specifies CASSLGWQSYEQYF. V and J are TRBV7-2 and TRBJ2-7; the D is unclear. V was cut by 1 base and J by 1 base, with 8 bases left in between. The length of the CDR3 is 14 residues. The germline V gene has CDR1 SGHTA and CDR2 FQGNSA.

The V gene is TRBV4-1, the J gene TRBJ1-5; 7 positions agree with TRBD1. The CDR3 covers 16 residues. Per the germline V gene, CDR1 is MGHRA and CDR2 is YSYEKL. Trimming took 3 bases from V and 3 from J; bases not matched to a gene: 8. The CDR3 sequence is CASSQGDRPYNQPQHF. The CDR3 bases are TGCGCCAGCAGCCAGGGGGACAGACCCTACAATCAGCCCCAGCATTTT.

V gene TRBV20-1 combines with J gene TRBJ2-5, with 7 nucleotides matching TRBD2. TRBJ2-1 explains the end of the DNA better; the J call may be wrong. The V gene's germline CDR1 is DFQATT and CDR2 SNEGSKA (reference sequence). The CDR3 length is 17 residues. The CDR3 bases are TGCAGTGCTACCTCACCCAAGCGGGACCGATACCAAGAGACCCAGTTCTTC. Protein: CSATSPKRDRYQETQFF.

The chain recombines TRBV20-1 with TRBJ2-5; D gene uncertain. The CDR3 runs to 14 residues. The V end lost 4 bases, the J end lost 1 base, and 13 bases lay between the germline ends. In germline, CDR1 is DFQATT, CDR2 SNEGSKA (reference sequence). The DNA for the CDR3 is TGCAGTGCTAATCCAGTGAAACTCCAAGAGACCCAGTACTTC. The encoded protein is CSANPVKLQETQYF.

The chain is built from TRBV28 and TRBJ2-3; D unresolved. The V end was cut by 5 bases, the J end by 0 bases, with 15 bases between. There are 16 residues in the CDR3. Per the germline V gene, CDR1 is MDHEN and CDR2 is SYDVKM. The CDR3 nucleotides are TGTGCCAGCAGTGAGGTCTGGGTCGGAAGCACAGATACGCAGTATTTT. Amino acids: CASSEVWVGSTDTQYF.

This clonotype occurred a few times. CDR3 in amino acids: CASSYPDWLAGDYNEQFF. CDR3 nucleotides: TGTGCCAGCAGTTACCCGGATTGGCTAGCGGGAGATTACAATGAGCAGTTCTTC. The chain links TRBV6-2 or TRBV6-3 to TRBJ2-1; 10 nucleotides match TRBD2. V gave up 2 bases and J gave up 4 bases; unmatched junction bases: 11. Per the germline V gene, CDR1 is MNHEY and CDR2 is SVGEGT. This CDR3 has 18 residues.

V is TRBV6-5 and J is TRBJ2-7; D remains unclear. V gave up 7 bases and J gave up 0 bases, with 13 bases separating them. This CDR3 contains 14 residues. CDR1 and CDR2 from the germline V gene are MNHEY and SVGAGI. The CDR3 region is CASTPTGFSYEQYF. The CDR3 bases are TGTGCCAGCACTCCGACGGGCTTCTCCTACGAGCAGTACTTC.

Written as DNA, the CDR3 is TGTGCCAGCAGGACCGGGACAGGGTGGCACGAGCAGTACTTC. Translation gives CASRTGTGWHEQYF. The chain carries TRBV28 and TRBJ2-7; TRBD1 agrees at 9 bases. The CDR3 has 14 amino acids. Germline V lookup: CDR1 MDHEN, CDR2 SYDVKM. V lost 6 bases to trimming and J lost 5 bases; unmatched junction nucleotides: 8.

The chain uses TRBV5-6 and TRBJ2-5, with TRBD1 identical over 9 bases. The junction had 15 bases not matched to a gene; V was cut back by 4 bases and J by 11 bases. Germline V gene sequence: CDR1 SGHDT, CDR2 YYEEEE. CDR3 size: 15 residues. The CDR3 reads CASSATGGGFNEQYF. In nucleotides, the CDR3 is TGTGCCAGCAGCGCGACAGGGGGAGGTTTCAATGAGCAGTACTTC.

This clonotype was counted a few times. The chain couples TRBV11-1 to TRBJ2-5; D ambiguous. The ends were cut back, 3 bases at V and 5 bases at J, with 16 bases in the middle. Per the germline V gene, CDR1 is SGHAT and CDR2 is FQDESV (reference sequence). There are 15 residues in the CDR3. The CDR3 DNA is TGTGCCAGCAGCTTCGCCCGCGGACCCCAGGAGACCCAGTACTTC. Encoded protein: CASSFARGPQETQYF.

As DNA, the CDR3 is TGTGCCAGCAGCTCCCCCCACAGGGTCTCCTACGAGCAGTACTTC. This codes for CASSSPHRVSYEQYF. The V and J genes are TRBV7-2 and TRBJ2-7; TRBD1 might be the D (6 bases). V gave up 4 bases and J gave up 0 bases, with 13 bases separating them. Germline V lookup: CDR1 SGHTA, CDR2 FQGNSA. The CDR3 runs 15 residues.

The V and J genes are TRBV3-1 and TRBJ2-1, with 9 bases identical to TRBD2. With 3 bases clipped from V and 6 bases from J, the junction kept 9 bases outside the gene matches. The CDR3 contains 16 residues. Germline CDR1 LGHDT, CDR2 YNNKEL (reference sequence). The CDR3 DNA follows: TGTGCCAGCAGCCAGGCCGACAGCGGGGGGATCAATGAGCAGTTCTTC. It yields the protein CASSQADSGGINEQFF.

The genes are TRBV20-1 and TRBJ1-2, with 7 positions matching TRBD1. V lost 6 bases and J lost 5; bases outside the gene matches: 12. Germline assignment: CDR1 DFQATT and CDR2 SNEGSKA (reference sequence). The CDR3 is 14 amino acids. CDR3 protein: CSAQMQGGSYGYTF. The CDR3 nucleotides are TGCAGTGCACAAATGCAGGGGGGGAGTTATGGCTACACCTTC.

On this clonotype: Germline and junction disagree at one end, which may indicate a read error. The J gene is TRBJ1-5, the V gene TRBV12-3 or TRBV12-4, with 7 bases lining up with TRBD1. The length of the CDR3 is 14 residues. The CDR3 sequence: CTSSQTGRAQPQHF. Written as DNA, the CDR3 is TGTACCAGCAGCCAGACAGGGAGGGCTCAGCCCCAGCATTTT.

The chain combines TRBV6-1 with TRBJ2-3, with TRBD1 matching over 8 bases. Germline V CDR1 and CDR2: MNHNS, SASEGT. The CDR3 consists of 16 residues. The V segment lost 2 bases and the J segment 6 bases; nucleotides outside the gene matches: 10. The CDR3 here is CASSEYGQGRADTQYF. The CDR3 DNA is TGTGCCAGCAGTGAATATGGACAGGGCAGGGCTGATACGCAGTATTTT.